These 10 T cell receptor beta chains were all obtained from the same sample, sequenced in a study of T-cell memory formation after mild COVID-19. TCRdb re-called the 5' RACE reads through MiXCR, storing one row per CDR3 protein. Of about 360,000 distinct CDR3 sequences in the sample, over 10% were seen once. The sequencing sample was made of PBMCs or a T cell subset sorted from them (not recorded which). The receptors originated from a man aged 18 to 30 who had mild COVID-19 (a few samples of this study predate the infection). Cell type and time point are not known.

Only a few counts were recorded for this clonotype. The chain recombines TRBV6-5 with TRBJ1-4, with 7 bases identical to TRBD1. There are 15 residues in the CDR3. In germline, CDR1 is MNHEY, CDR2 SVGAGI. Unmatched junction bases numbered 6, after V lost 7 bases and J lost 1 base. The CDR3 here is CASTTGDGTNEKLFF. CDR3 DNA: TGTGCCAGCACCACAGGGGATGGAACTAATGAAAAACTGTTTTTT.

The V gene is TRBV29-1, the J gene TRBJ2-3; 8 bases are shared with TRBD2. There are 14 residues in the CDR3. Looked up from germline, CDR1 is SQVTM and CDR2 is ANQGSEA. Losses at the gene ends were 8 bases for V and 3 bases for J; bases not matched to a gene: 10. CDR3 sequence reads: CSHGGGTGTDTQYF. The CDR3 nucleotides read TGCAGCCACGGGGGGGGAACAGGGACAGATACGCAGTATTTT.

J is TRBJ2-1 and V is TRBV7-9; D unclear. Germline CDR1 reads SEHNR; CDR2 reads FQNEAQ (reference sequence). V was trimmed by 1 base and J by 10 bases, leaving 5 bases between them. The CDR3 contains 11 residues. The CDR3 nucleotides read TGTGCCAGCAGCTTAGATCTCGAGCAGTTCTTC. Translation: CASSLDLEQFF.

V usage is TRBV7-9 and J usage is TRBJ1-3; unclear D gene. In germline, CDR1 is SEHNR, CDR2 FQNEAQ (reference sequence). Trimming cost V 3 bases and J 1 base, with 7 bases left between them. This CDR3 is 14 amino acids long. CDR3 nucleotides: TGTGCCAGCAGCTTGGAGTGGTCTGGAAACACCATATATTTT. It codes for CASSLEWSGNTIYF.

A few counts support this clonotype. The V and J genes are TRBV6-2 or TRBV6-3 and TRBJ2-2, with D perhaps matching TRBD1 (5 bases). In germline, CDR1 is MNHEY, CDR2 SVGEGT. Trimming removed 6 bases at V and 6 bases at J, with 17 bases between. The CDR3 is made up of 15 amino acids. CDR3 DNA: TGTGCCAGCAGGCTCGACAGCGCGGTCGCCGGGGAGCTGTTTTTT. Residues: CASRLDSAVAGELFF.

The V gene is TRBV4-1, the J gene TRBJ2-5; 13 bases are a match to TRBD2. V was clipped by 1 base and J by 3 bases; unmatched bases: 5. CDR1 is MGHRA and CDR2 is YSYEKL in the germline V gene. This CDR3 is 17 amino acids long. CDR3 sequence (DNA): TGCGCCAGCAGCCAAGTGACGGGGACTAGCGGGGAAGAGACCCAGTACTTC. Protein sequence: CASSQVTGTSGEETQYF.

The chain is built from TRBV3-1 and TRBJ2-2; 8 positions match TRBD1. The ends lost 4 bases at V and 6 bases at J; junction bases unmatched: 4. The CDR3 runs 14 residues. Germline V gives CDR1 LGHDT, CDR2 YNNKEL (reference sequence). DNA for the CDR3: TGTGCCAGCAGCCTGACAGGGGTTGCCGGGGAGCTGTTTTTT. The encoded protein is CASSLTGVAGELFF. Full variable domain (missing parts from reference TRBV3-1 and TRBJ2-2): DTAVSQTPKYLVTQMGNDKSIKCEQNLGHDTMYWYKQDSKKFLKIMFSYNNKELIINETVPNRFSPKSPDKAHLNLHINSLELGDSAVYFCASSLTGVAGELFFGEGSRLTVL.

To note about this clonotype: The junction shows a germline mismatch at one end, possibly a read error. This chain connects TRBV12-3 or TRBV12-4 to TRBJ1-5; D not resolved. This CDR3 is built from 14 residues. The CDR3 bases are TGTGCCGGCAGTTTAGGGTCGAGGAGTCAGCCCCAGCATTTT. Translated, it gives CAGSLGSRSQPQHF.

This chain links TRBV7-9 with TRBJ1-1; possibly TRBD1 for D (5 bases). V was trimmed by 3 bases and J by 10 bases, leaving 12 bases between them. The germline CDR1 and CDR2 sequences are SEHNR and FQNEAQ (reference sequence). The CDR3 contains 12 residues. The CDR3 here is CASSLGGYGAFF. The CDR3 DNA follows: TGTGCCAGCAGCTTGGGGGGATATGGAGCTTTCTTT. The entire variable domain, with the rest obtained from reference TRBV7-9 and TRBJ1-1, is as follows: DTGVSQNPRHKITKRGQNVTFRCDPISEHNRLYWYRQTLGQGPEFLTYFQNEAQLEKSRLLSDRFSAERPKGSFSTLEIQRTEQGDSAMYLCASSLGGYGAFFGQGTRLTVV.

The DNA for the CDR3 is TGTGCCAGCAGTTACGATGGGGTTCTGGACGGCTACACCTTC. Protein product: CASSYDGVLDGYTF. The V and J genes are TRBV6-6 and TRBJ1-2; D is unclear. The V end lost 2 bases, the J end lost 8 bases, and 15 bases lay between the germline ends. The CDR3 spans 14 residues. CDR1 and CDR2 from the germline V gene are MNHNY and SVGAGI (reference sequence).